This TCR beta chain appears in the sequencing data of a study of spatial heterogeneity in lung cancer. As for time point: sample taken at primary tumor resection. TCRs were sequenced from unsorted whole RNA of tumor, nontumor lung or PBMC. This clonotype was observed a handful of times. Carried by each TCR cDNA molecule was a unique molecular identifier. TCRdb re-called the 5' RACE reads with MiXCR, one entry per CDR3 protein. The sample lists tens of thousands of distinct CDR3 sequences, roughly an eighth occurring once. The TCR sequence derives from a male donor with early-stage non-small cell lung cancer. Sequencing used PBMCs, obtained at surgery.

The CDR3 sequence: CASSLAGGDEQYF. CDR3 DNA: TGCGCCAGCAGCTTGGCAGGGGGAGACGAGCAGTACTTC. The chain has TRBV5-1 and TRBJ2-7; 7 bases are a match to TRBD1. Germline CDR1 is SGHRS and CDR2 is YFSETQ. The J segment lost 5 bases and the V segment lost 0 bases, leaving 2 bases of the junction unmatched. The CDR3 loop spans 13 amino acids.